Presented here are 12 T cell receptor beta chains from one specimen sequenced in a study of shared clonotypes between healthy human individuals. Some clones are missing from TCRdb's copy, which holds only in-frame ones; the method was immunoSEQ multiplex PCR. The table includes approximately 700,000 clones, more than 70% detected once. Sequencing input: memory CD4+ T cells sorted from blood. Subset reported: CD45RA-negative fraction. Receptors originate from a woman aged 25 to 39 in good health.

This clone was counted ten times or more. The chain carries TRBV6-1 and TRBJ1-5; TRBD1 matches 8 bases. Germline CDR1 and CDR2: MNHNS and SASEGT. Trimming removed 6 bases from V and 6 bases from J; junction bases left unmatched: 7. This CDR3 has 14 amino acids. CDR3 residues: CASRVGQAGQPQHF. The CDR3 coding sequence is TGTGCCAGCAGGGTGGGACAGGCTGGTCAGCCCCAGCATTTT.

This clone was detected ten times or more. This chain links TRBV29-1 with TRBJ1-1, with TRBD1 as a possible D gene (5 bases). The CDR3 runs to 13 residues. V lost 6 bases, J lost 3 bases, and 14 bases lay in between. CDR1 is SQVTM, CDR2 ANQGSEA, per germline. Here the CDR3 reads CSVRGDGHTEAFF. The CDR3 nucleotides read TGCAGCGTAAGGGGAGACGGGCACACTGAAGCTTTCTTT.

The CDR3 DNA reads as TGTGCCAGCAGCTTAGTGGTGGGAGTAAGGACAGATACGCAGTATTTT. It encodes CASSLVVGVRTDTQYF. V usage is TRBV7-2 and J usage is TRBJ2-3; D possibly corresponds to TRBD2 (5 bases). This CDR3 is 16 amino acids long. Trimming shortened V by 1 base and J by 3 bases, and 14 bases separated the two germline ends. The germline V gene encodes CDR1 SGHTA and CDR2 FQGNSA.

V is TRBV19 and J is TRBJ2-7; TRBD1 aligns across 7 bases. Germline-derived CDR1 and CDR2 are LNHDA and SQIVND (reference sequence). V shed 8 bases and J 5 bases; nucleotides not matched to a gene: 15. The CDR3 spans 15 residues. The CDR3 sequence is CASRFRGQGAHEQYF. CDR3 DNA: TGTGCCAGTCGCTTTAGGGGGCAGGGTGCCCACGAGCAGTACTTC.

About this clone: This CDR3 is also generated by other DNA sequences in the sample. The CDR3, as DNA: TGTGCCAGCAGCTTAGGAGCGGGAAGCCAAGAGACCCAGTACTTC. Its translation is CASSLGAGSQETQYF. The gene calls are TRBV7-6 and TRBJ2-5; TRBD2 agrees at 7 bases. The CDR3 totals 15 residues. Germline V CDR1 and CDR2: SGHVS, FNYEAQ. The V gene end was trimmed by 1 base and the J gene end by 1 base; junction bases not matched to a gene: 3.

This chain joins TRBV11-3 and TRBJ1-1; D perhaps matches TRBD1 (5 bases). The V end was cut by 4 bases, the J end by 6 bases, with 15 bases between. The germline gives CDR1 SGHNT, CDR2 YENEEA. This CDR3 contains 14 residues. CDR3 in amino acids: CASSYADRNSEAFF. In DNA form, the CDR3 reads TGTGCCAGCAGCTATGCCGACAGAAACTCTGAAGCTTTCTTT.

The V call is TRBV2, the J call TRBJ2-7; perhaps TRBD2 as D (5 bases). The germline V gene encodes CDR1 SNHLY and CDR2 FYNNEI. Trimming removed 8 bases at V and 0 bases at J, with 11 bases between. The CDR3 covers 13 residues. The CDR3 coding sequence is TGTGCCAGCGTTAGCGTACCCTCCTACGAGCAGTACTTC. It codes for CASVSVPSYEQYF.

The DNA for the CDR3 is TGTGCCAGCAGCCCCTTCGGGGGAGGGACTGAAGCTTTCTTT. Its protein product is CASSPFGGGTEAFF. V is TRBV2 and J is TRBJ1-1; D perhaps matches TRBD1 (5 bases). The CDR3 is 14 amino acids. Per the germline V gene, CDR1 is SNHLY and CDR2 is FYNNEI. V dropped 6 bases and J dropped 5 bases, with 16 bases sitting between them.

As for this clone: The same CDR3 can be traced to other DNA sequences in this sample. In DNA, the CDR3 is TGCGCCAGCAGCTTACAGGGGAGCGGGGAAAAACTGTTTTTT. Encoded protein: CASSLQGSGEKLFF. The rearrangement uses TRBV5-1 and TRBJ1-4, with 7 nucleotides matching TRBD1. The trim removed 2 bases at V and 8 bases at J, leaving 6 bases unmatched. CDR3 length: 14 amino acids. The germline gives CDR1 SGHRS, CDR2 YFSETQ.

About this clone itself: The same CDR3 also results from other DNA sequences found in this sample. This chain uses TRBV5-1 with TRBJ2-5, with D unclear. The CDR3 consists of 14 residues. Trimming left V 0 bases short and J 2 bases short, with 8 bases between. Germline V CDR1 and CDR2: SGHRS, YFSETQ. The CDR3 sequence: CASSLDSVQETQYF. For the CDR3, the DNA is TGCGCCAGCAGCTTGGACTCCGTTCAAGAGACCCAGTACTTC. Using reference TRBV5-1 and TRBJ2-5 for the parts outside the CDR3, the full variable domain is KAGVTQTPRYLIKTRGQQVTLSCSPISGHRSVSWYQQTPGQGLQFLFEYFSETQRNKGNFPGRFSGRQFSNSRSEMNVSTLELGDSALYLCASSLDSVQETQYFGPGTRLLVL.

The chain couples TRBV7-9 to TRBJ2-1; D is unclear. V was cut by 0 bases and J by 8 bases, with 8 bases left in between. CDR1 is SEHNR, CDR2 FQNEAQ, per germline (reference sequence). The CDR3 is made up of 13 amino acids. The CDR3 region has the DNA TGTGCCAGCAGCTTAGCCGGATCGGATGAGCAGTTCTTC. It is translated as CASSLAGSDEQFF. The full variable domain, its missing parts supplied by reference TRBV7-9 and TRBJ2-1, is DTGVSQNPRHKITKRGQNVTFRCDPISEHNRLYWYRQTLGQGPEFLTYFQNEAQLEKSRLLSDRFSAERPKGSFSTLEIQRTEQGDSAMYLCASSLAGSDEQFFGPGTRLTVL.

This clone has just a few counts. Since a much larger clone is just one base distant, this may be a read error. Other DNA sequences within the sample encode an identical CDR3. The chain joins TRBV6-5 to TRBJ1-3; D is undetermined. CDR1 MNHEY and CDR2 SVGAGI come from the germline V gene. The V gene lost 6 bases and the J gene lost 0 bases, with 6 bases spanning the gap. The CDR3 extends over 13 amino acids. CDR3 amino acids: CASSSISGNTIYF. CDR3 nucleotide sequence: TGTGCCAGCAGCTCCATCTCTGGAAACACCATATATTTT.